This T cell receptor beta chain came from a study of CD8+ T cells in alopecia areata. The study's findings and limits: Scalp sample sequencing also detects resident alphabeta T cells of normal skin. Baseline CD8+ expansion's link to response remains uncertain, as there was one nonresponder.

Treatment in this sample: oral pan-JAK inhibitor, 5-10 mg twice daily. CD4+ and CD8+ T cells were sorted from PBMCs stained for CD3, CD4 and CD8. This CDR3 region has 12 residues. Trimming took off 4 bases at V and 5 bases at J, with 8 bases between the two ends. Germline V gene sequence: CDR1 SGHKS, CDR2 YYEKEE (reference sequence). In its sample, this clone was seen a few times. Its antigen is unidentified. Sequencing relied on a cDNA template that was reverse transcribed from extracted RNA. Generated by immunoSEQ multiplex PCR, the TCRdb table keeps only in-frame clones and is missing some. This repertoire shows 140,000 to 150,000 clones, about 59% found once; its top ten account for roughly 15%.

The starting material was CD8+ T cells sorted from blood, obtained at week 4, from a patient treated with tofacitinib. The chain joins TRBV5-5 to TRBJ2-3; D uncertain. This receptor was taken from a human donor with alopecia areata. The CDR3 loop is CASSPDRDTQYF. The CDR3 coding sequence is TGTGCCAGCAGCCCCGACCGAGATACGCAGTATTTT.